The 9 T cell receptor beta chains reported below all come from one sample, sequenced in a study of blood T cells in healthy people across ages. For the second PCR, which ran for roughly 6 to 12 cycles, a sample-barcoded 5' primer and a J-beta primer mix were used. TCRdb re-called the 5' RACE reads with MiXCR, one entry per CDR3 protein. This table has approximately 850,000 distinct CDR3 sequences, 58% appearing once. The sequenced material came from blood. These receptor sequences come from a man aged 30 to 45 in good health.

The table lists this clonotype with a few counts. The V gene is TRBV11-2, the J gene TRBJ2-5; D uncertain. The CDR3 has 13 residues. The V gene's germline CDR1 is SGHAT and CDR2 FQNNGV. The V gene lost 2 bases and the J gene lost 4 bases, with 8 bases spanning the gap. This chain's CDR3 is CASSLRRRETQYF. CDR3 DNA sequence: TGTGCCAGCAGCTTACGTCGGCGAGAGACCCAGTACTTC. Variable domain in full (rest from reference TRBV11-2 and TRBJ2-5): EAGVAQSPRYKIIEKRQSVAFWCNPISGHATLYWYQQILGQGPKLLIQFQNNGVVDDSQLPKDRFSAERLKGVDSTLKIQPAKLEDSAVYLCASSLRRRETQYFGPGTRLLVL.

The gene calls are TRBV11-1 and TRBJ2-1; D tentatively reads TRBD1 or TRBD2 (5 bases each). Germline CDR1 and CDR2: SGHAT and FQDESV (reference sequence). This CDR3 region has 16 residues. Trimming took off 0 bases at V and 7 bases at J, with 16 bases between the two ends. The CDR3 DNA sequence: TGTGCCAGCAGCTTAGCACGGGGCTCCGCTAGAAATGAGCAGTTCTTC. This encodes CASSLARGSARNEQFF. Together with reference TRBV11-1 and TRBJ2-1, the CDR3 gives the full variable domain: EAEVAQSPRYKITEKSQAVAFWCDPISGHATLYWYRQILGQGPELLVQFQDESVVDDSQLPKDRFSAERLKGVDSTLKIQPAELGDSAMYLCASSLARGSARNEQFFGPGTRLTVL.

The rearrangement joins TRBV7-2 to TRBJ2-2; D remains unclear. V gave up 1 base and J gave up 4 bases, with 10 bases separating them. The CDR3 totals 15 residues. Per the germline V gene, CDR1 is SGHTA and CDR2 is FQGNSA. The CDR3 bases are TGTGCCAGCAGCTTAGTCGACCCAGTCACCGGGGAGCTGTTTTTT. It yields the protein CASSLVDPVTGELFF.

The gene calls are TRBV20-1 and TRBJ2-3; D gene unclear. CDR3 size: 11 residues. Trimming took off 0 bases at V and 6 bases at J, with 4 bases between the two ends. From germline, CDR1 is DFQATT and CDR2 SNEGSKA (reference sequence). The CDR3 spells CSARDLDTQYF. The CDR3 DNA sequence: TGCAGTGCTAGAGATCTTGATACGCAGTATTTT.

V is TRBV30 and J is TRBJ2-6; D is undetermined. There are 14 residues in the CDR3. CDR1 and CDR2 (germline): GTSNPN, SVGIG (reference sequence). V dropped 4 bases and J dropped 4 bases, with 11 bases sitting between them. CDR3 nucleotides: TGTGCCTGGAATCCGCTTCAGGGGGCCAACGTCCTGACTTTC. Amino acids: CAWNPLQGANVLTF.

In this sample, this clonotype turned up many times. This chain joins TRBV12-3 or TRBV12-4 and TRBJ2-7; D might be TRBD2 (5 bases). CDR3 length: 14 amino acids. Trimming left V 3 bases short and J 0 bases short, with 9 bases between. The CDR3 DNA reads as TGTGCCAGCAGTTTGGGCGGAGGCTCCTACGAGCAGTACTTC. Protein sequence: CASSLGGGSYEQYF.

The gene calls are TRBV27 and TRBJ2-1; TRBD2 matches at 9 bases. The CDR3 sequence is 16 residues long. Germline CDR1 and CDR2: MNHEY and SMNVEV (reference sequence). Trimming removed 5 bases from V and 4 bases from J; junction bases left unmatched: 9. The CDR3 bases are TGTGCCAGCAGTCCCCTAGCGGGGAGTAAGTACAATGAGCAGTTCTTC. Translation: CASSPLAGSKYNEQFF.

Note on this clonotype: A much more abundant neighbour one base away suggests this may be a read error. As the CDR3 is not closed by the conserved phenylalanine or tryptophan, this likely results from a read error. This chain's CDR3 is CASSQKQAGGTQYS. CDR3 in DNA: TGTGCCAGCAGCCAAAAACAGGCCGGAGGGACCCAGTACTCC. The chain uses TRBV4-2 and TRBJ2-5; D tentatively reads TRBD1 or TRBD2 (5 bases each). The CDR3 runs 14 residues. Germline V gene sequence: CDR1 LGHNA, CDR2 YNFKEQ. With 2 bases removed from V and 7 bases from J, the gap between germline ends came to 14 bases.

This chain joins TRBV28 and TRBJ1-1; D unclear. The CDR3 runs 11 residues. V lost 9 bases to trimming and J lost 1 base, with 6 bases between them. Germline V gives CDR1 MDHEN, CDR2 SYDVKM. CDR3 nucleotides: TGTGCCAGTTTTGGGAACACTGAAGCTTTCTTT. This codes for CASFGNTEAFF.